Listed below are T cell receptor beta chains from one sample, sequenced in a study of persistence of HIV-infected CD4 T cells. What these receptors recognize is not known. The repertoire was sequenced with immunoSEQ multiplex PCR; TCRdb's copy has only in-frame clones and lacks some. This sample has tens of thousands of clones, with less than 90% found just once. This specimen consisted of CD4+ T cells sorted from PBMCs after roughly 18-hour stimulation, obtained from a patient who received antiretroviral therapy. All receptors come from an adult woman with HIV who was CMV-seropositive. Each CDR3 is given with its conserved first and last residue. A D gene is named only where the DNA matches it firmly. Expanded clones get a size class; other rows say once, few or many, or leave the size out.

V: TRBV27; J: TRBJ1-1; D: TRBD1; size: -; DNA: TGTGCCAGCAGTTTCAGGACAGGGACTTACACTGAAGCTTTCTTT; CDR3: CASSFRTGTYTEAFF
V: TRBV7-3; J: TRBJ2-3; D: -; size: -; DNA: TGTGCCAGCAGCCCGAGGGGTCAGACAGATACGCAGTATTTT; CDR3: CASSPRGQTDTQYF
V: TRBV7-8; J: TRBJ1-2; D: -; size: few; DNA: TGTGCCAGCAGCTTAGAGGTAGAGGATGGCTACACCTTC; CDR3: CASSLEVEDGYTF
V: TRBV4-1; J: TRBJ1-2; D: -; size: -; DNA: TGCGCCAGCAGCCAAGCCGACAGAAACTATGGCTACACCTTC; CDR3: CASSQADRNYGYTF
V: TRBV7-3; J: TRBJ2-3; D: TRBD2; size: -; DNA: TGTGCCAGCAGCTTAACGTCGGCTAGCGGGGGGGATACGCAGTATTTT; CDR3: CASSLTSASGGDTQYF
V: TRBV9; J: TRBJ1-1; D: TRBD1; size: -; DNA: TGTGCCAGCAGCGTAGGGACAGGGATAGGGAACACTGAAGCTTTCTTT; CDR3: CASSVGTGIGNTEAFF
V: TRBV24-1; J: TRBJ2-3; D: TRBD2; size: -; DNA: TGTGCCACCAGTGATTTGGGGACTAGCGGCACAGATACGCAGTATTTT; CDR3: CATSDLGTSGTDTQYF
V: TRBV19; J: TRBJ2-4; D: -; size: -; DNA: TGTGCCAGTAGTATATATTACAAAAACATTCAGTACTTC; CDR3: CASSIYYKNIQYF
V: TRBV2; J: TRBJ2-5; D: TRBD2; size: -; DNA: TGTGCCAGCGGTGCAGGTCTAGCGGGCCAAGAGACCCAGTACTTC; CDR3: CASGAGLAGQETQYF
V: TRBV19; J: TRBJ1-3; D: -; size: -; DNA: TGTGCCAGTAGTCATCAGGGAGCTACTGGAAACACCATATATTTT; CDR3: CASSHQGATGNTIYF
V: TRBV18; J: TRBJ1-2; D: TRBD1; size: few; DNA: TGTGCCAGCTCGCGGGAGGGGGCGACTTCTAACTATGGCTACACCTTC; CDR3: CASSREGATSNYGYTF
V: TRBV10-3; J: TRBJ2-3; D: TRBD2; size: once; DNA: TGTGCCATCAGCGACTTTACTGGACTAGCGGGGGACCCAGATACGCAGTATTTT; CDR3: CAISDFTGLAGDPDTQYF
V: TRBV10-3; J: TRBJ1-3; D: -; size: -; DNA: TGTGCCATCATGCTCTCCTCTGGAAACACCATATATTTT; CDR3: CAIMLSSGNTIYF
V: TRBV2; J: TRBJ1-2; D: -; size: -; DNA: TGTGCCAGCAGAGAACAGAGAGTGGATGGCTACACCTTC; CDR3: CASREQRVDGYTF
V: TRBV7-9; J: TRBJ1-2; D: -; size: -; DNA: TGTGCCAGCAGCGCCACCCTAAGCGGCTATGGCTACACCTTC; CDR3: CASSATLSGYGYTF
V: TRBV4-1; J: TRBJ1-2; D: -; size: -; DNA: TGCGCCAGCAGCCAAGATTCAACTCCATCGGGGGGCTACACCTTC; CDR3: CASSQDSTPSGGYTF
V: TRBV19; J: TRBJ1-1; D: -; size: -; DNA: TGTGCCAGTAGGCTAAGGGGAATGAACACTGAAGCTTTCTTT; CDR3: CASRLRGMNTEAFF
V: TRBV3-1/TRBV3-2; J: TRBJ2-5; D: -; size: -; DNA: TGTGCCAGCAGCCATGTCAAGGAGACCCAGTACTTC; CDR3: CASSHVKETQYF
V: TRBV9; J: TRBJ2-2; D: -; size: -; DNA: TGTGCCAGCAGCGTACCCACCGGGGAGCTGTTTTTT; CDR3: CASSVPTGELFF
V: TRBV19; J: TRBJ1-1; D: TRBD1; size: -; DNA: TGTGCCAGTAGTCTGACAGGGAACCCGATAGCTTTCTTT; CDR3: CASSLTGNPIAFF
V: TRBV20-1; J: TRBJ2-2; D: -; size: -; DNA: TGCAGTGCTAGTTTCGGGTCGAACACCGGGGAGCTGTTTTTT; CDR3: CSASFGSNTGELFF
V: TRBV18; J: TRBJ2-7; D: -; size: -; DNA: TGTGCCAGTTATGCATTGGAGGGGGAGCAGTACTTC; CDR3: CASYALEGEQYF